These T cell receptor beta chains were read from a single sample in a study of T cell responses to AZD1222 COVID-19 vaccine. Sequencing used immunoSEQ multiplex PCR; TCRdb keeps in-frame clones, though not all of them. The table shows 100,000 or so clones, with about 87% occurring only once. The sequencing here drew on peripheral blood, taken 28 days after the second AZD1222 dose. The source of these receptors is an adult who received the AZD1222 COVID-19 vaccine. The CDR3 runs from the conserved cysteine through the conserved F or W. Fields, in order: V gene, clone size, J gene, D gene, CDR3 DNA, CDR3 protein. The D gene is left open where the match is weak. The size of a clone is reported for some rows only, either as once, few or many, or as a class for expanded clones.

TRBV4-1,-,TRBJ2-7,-,TGCGCCAGCAGCCAATTAGCCCGCTCCTACGAGCAGTACTTC,CASSQLARSYEQYF
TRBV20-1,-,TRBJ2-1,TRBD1,TGCAGTGCTCAGGACAGGAATGAGCAGTTCTTC,CSAQDRNEQFF
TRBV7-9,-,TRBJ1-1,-,TGTGCCAGCAGCTTAGGATCCCCCGAAGCTTTCTTT,CASSLGSPEAFF
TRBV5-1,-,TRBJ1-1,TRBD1,TGCGCCAGCAGCCAGTCGACAGGGTTCACTGAAGCTTTCTTT,CASSQSTGFTEAFF
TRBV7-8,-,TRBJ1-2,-,TGTGCCAGCAGCCTAGGGTCGGGACCGACTAACTATGGCTACACCTTC,CASSLGSGPTNYGYTF
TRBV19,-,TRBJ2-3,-,TGTGCCAGTACTCCTACATCGGGTTTTGAGTCCACAGATACGCAGTATTTT,CASTPTSGFESTDTQYF
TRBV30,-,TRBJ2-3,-,TGTGCCTGGAGTGTACTGCTGGGGGGCCCCACAGATACGCAGTATTTT,CAWSVLLGGPTDTQYF
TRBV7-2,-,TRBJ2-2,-,TGTGCCAGCAGCTCGACCCCATTGAACACCGGGGAGCTGTTTTTT,CASSSTPLNTGELFF
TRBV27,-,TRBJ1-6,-,TGTGCCAGCACCCGGCTATATAATTCACCCCTCCACTTT,CASTRLYNSPLHF
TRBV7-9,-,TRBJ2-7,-,TGTGCCAGCAGCTTGCATCTAGACTACGAGCAGTACTTC,CASSLHLDYEQYF
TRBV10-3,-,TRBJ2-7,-,TGTGCCATCAGTGACCGCCTAGCGTCGAGCTCCTACGAGCAGTACTTC,CAISDRLASSSYEQYF
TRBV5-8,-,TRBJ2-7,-,TGTGCCAGCAGCGTTTCTAGCGCTTTCTCCTACGAGCAGTACTTC,CASSVSSAFSYEQYF
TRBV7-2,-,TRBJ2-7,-,TGTGCCAGCAGCTTATTGGGGGCTAACCACGAGCAGTACTTC,CASSLLGANHEQYF
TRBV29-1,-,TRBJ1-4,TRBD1,TGCAGCGTCGGGACAGGGAGAACGGGAAAACTGTTTTTT,CSVGTGRTGKLFF
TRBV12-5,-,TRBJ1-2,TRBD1,TGTGCTAGTGGACCAGGGGGAGGGAACTATGGCTACACCTTC,CASGPGGGNYGYTF
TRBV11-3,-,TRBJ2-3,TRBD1,TGTGCCAGCAGCTTACAGGGGGCGGATACGCAGTATTTT,CASSLQGADTQYF
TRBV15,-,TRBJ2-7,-,TGTGCCACCAGCAGGGTGAGAGGGGACGAGCAGTACTTC,CATSRVRGDEQYF
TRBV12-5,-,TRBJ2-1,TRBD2,TGTCCTTCTACCCCCCGCGTAGCGGGGTACAGTGAGCAGTTCTTC,CPSTPRVAGYSEQFF
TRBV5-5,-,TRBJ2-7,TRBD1,TGTGCCAGCAGCCAAGGGACAGGACACGAGCAGTACTTC,CASSQGTGHEQYF
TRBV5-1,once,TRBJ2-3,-,TGCGCCAGCAGCTTGGTGGGCACAACTCGCACAGATACGCAGTATTTT,CASSLVGTTRTDTQYF
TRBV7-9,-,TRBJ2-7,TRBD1,TGTGCCAGCAGCTTACAGGGACAGGCCTACGAGCAGTACTTC,CASSLQGQAYEQYF
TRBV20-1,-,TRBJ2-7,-,TGCAGTGCTAGTTTGGCGGATTCCTACGAGCAGTACTTC,CSASLADSYEQYF
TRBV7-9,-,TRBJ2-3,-,TGTGCCAGCAGCTCCCGGACTGGAGGAAGGGATACGCAGTATTTT,CASSSRTGGRDTQYF
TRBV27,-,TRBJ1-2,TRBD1,TGTGCCAGCAGCCGAGCGAATACAGGGGGCGTTAGGACTGGCTACACCTTC,CASSRANTGGVRTGYTF
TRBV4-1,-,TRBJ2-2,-,TGCGCCAGCAGCGCCCACAAGGGGCTAAACACCGGGGAGCTGTTTTTT,CASSAHKGLNTGELFF
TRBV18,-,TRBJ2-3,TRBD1,TGTGCCAGCTCACGGGGACAGGAAATCACAGATACGCAGTATTTT,CASSRGQEITDTQYF
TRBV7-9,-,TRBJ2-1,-,TGTGCCGTTGGGGGTAATGAGCAGTTCTTC,CAVGGNEQFF
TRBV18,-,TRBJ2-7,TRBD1,TGTGCCAGCTCACCAACTTCAGGGACAGGGGCATACGAGCAGTACTTC,CASSPTSGTGAYEQYF
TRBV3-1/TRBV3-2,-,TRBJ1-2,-,TGTGCCAGCAGCCAAGGGCTAACTAACTATGGCTACACCTTC,CASSQGLTNYGYTF
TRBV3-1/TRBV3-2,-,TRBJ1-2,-,TGTGCCAGCAGCGGACGAAACTATGGCTACACCTTC,CASSGRNYGYTF
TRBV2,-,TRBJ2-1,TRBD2,TGTGCCAGCCTCGGGACTAGCGGGAGCGATGAGCAGTTCTTC,CASLGTSGSDEQFF